These T cell receptor beta chains were read from a single sample in a study of radiation and T cells in renal cell carcinoma. Libraries were prepared by immunoSEQ multiplex PCR; TCRdb keeps only in-frame clonotypes and omits some of them. The table includes more than 150,000 clones, 87% detected once. The material sequenced was blood, taken from a patient whose treatment included radiotherapy and nephrectomy. The receptors were gathered from a woman in her forties or fifties with renal cell carcinoma. The CDR3 runs from the conserved cysteine through the conserved F or W. A D gene is named only where the DNA matches it firmly. Expanded clones get a size class; other rows say once, few or many, or leave the size out.

CDR3aa | CDR3nt | j_gene | d_gene | abundance | v_gene
CASSPGQGRGYTF | TGTGCCAGTAGTCCAGGACAGGGAAGAGGCTACACCTTC | TRBJ1-2 | TRBD1 | NA | TRBV19
CASSVIKGGNQPQHF | TGTGCCAGCAGTGTAATCAAGGGTGGGAATCAGCCCCAGCATTTT | TRBJ1-5 | NA | NA | TRBV6-1
CATSRATEANYGYTF | TGTGCCACCAGCCGAGCGACGGAGGCTAACTATGGCTACACCTTC | TRBJ1-2 | NA | few | TRBV15
CASSRVVTGGGGYGYTF | TGTGCCAGTAGTAGAGTCGTGACAGGCGGCGGAGGCTATGGCTACACCTTC | TRBJ1-2 | NA | once | TRBV19
CSATLGVSYEQYF | TGCAGCGCCACATTGGGCGTATCCTACGAGCAGTACTTC | TRBJ2-7 | NA | NA | TRBV29-1
CASSQDAGVGYTF | TGCGCCAGCAGCCAAGACGCCGGGGTTGGCTACACCTTC | TRBJ1-2 | NA | NA | TRBV4-3
CASSPSLRGTQYF | TGTGCCAGCAGCCCCTCCCTGAGAGGGACCCAGTACTTC | TRBJ2-5 | NA | NA | TRBV9
CSATGGYTF | TGCAGTGCTACGGGGGGCTACACCTTC | TRBJ1-2 | NA | NA | TRBV20-1
CASRDEGNEKLFF | TGTGCCAGCCGGGACGAGGGGAATGAAAAACTGTTTTTT | TRBJ1-4 | NA | once | TRBV6-1
CASTDRTDRGEKLFF | TGTGCCAGCACAGACAGGACCGATAGGGGGGAAAAACTGTTTTTT | TRBJ1-4 | NA | few | TRBV19
CASRAYRGRNGYTF | TGTGCCAGCAGGGCCTACAGGGGGCGGAATGGCTACACCTTC | TRBJ1-2 | TRBD1 | once | TRBV6-5
CASSVETGPISGNTIYF | TGTGCCAGCAGCGTAGAAACAGGGCCCATCTCTGGAAACACCATATATTTT | TRBJ1-3 | NA | once | TRBV9
CASSLASGSYGYTF | TGTGCCAGCAGCTTAGCGTCAGGGTCCTATGGCTACACCTTC | TRBJ1-2 | NA | NA | TRBV7-2
CASKRGGTDEQFF | TGTGCCAGCAAGCGCGGGGGGACCGATGAGCAGTTCTTC | TRBJ2-1 | TRBD2 | NA | TRBV6-5
CASSAGGARGEAFF | TGTGCCAGCAGCGCCGGGGGGGCCAGGGGTGAAGCTTTCTTT | TRBJ1-1 | NA | NA | TRBV9
CATSRGTLSTGELFF | TGTGCCACCAGCAGAGGGACGCTGAGCACCGGGGAGCTGTTTTTT | TRBJ2-2 | NA | NA | TRBV15
CASSPVNEQFF | TGTGCCAGCAGCCCAGTCAATGAGCAGTTCTTC | TRBJ2-1 | NA | NA | TRBV7-2
CASSPTGPRETQYF | TGTGCCAGCTCACCAACAGGGCCCCGGGAGACCCAGTACTTC | TRBJ2-5 | NA | NA | TRBV18
CASKHNGRVETQYF | TGTGCCAGCAAACATAACGGACGAGTCGAGACCCAGTACTTC | TRBJ2-5 | NA | NA | TRBV5-4
CASSPRDSNEKLFF | TGCGCCAGCAGCCCCCGGGACAGTAATGAAAAACTGTTTTTT | TRBJ1-4 | TRBD1 | once | TRBV4-3
CASSKRDNLFF | TGTGCCAGCAGTAAACGGGACAACCTGTTTTTT | TRBJ1-4 | NA | NA | TRBV25-1
CAISEGQGGGYTF | TGTGCCATCAGTGAGGGACAGGGTGGTGGCTACACCTTC | TRBJ1-2 | TRBD1 | once | TRBV10-3
CAISESNGAQETQYF | TGTGCCATCAGTGAGTCGAACGGGGCCCAAGAGACCCAGTACTTC | TRBJ2-5 | NA | NA | TRBV10-3
CSVDANLGNEQFF | TGCAGCGTTGACGCGAACTTAGGTAATGAGCAGTTCTTC | TRBJ2-1 | NA | NA | TRBV29-1
CASSRTANYGYTF | TGTGCCAGCAGCCGTACAGCTAACTATGGCTACACCTTC | TRBJ1-2 | NA | NA | TRBV13
CASSMGRDYGYTF | TGTGCCAGCAGCATGGGGAGGGACTATGGCTACACCTTC | TRBJ1-2 | NA | once | TRBV7-8
CASSWNGGGLQDSPLHF | TGTGCCAGCAGCTGGAATGGCGGGGGGCTTCAGGATTCACCCCTCCACTTT | TRBJ1-6 | NA | NA | TRBV5-8
CASSQSRRQGASYEQYF | TGCGCCAGCAGTCAATCGCGAAGACAGGGGGCTTCCTACGAGCAGTACTTC | TRBJ2-7 | TRBD1 | NA | TRBV23-1